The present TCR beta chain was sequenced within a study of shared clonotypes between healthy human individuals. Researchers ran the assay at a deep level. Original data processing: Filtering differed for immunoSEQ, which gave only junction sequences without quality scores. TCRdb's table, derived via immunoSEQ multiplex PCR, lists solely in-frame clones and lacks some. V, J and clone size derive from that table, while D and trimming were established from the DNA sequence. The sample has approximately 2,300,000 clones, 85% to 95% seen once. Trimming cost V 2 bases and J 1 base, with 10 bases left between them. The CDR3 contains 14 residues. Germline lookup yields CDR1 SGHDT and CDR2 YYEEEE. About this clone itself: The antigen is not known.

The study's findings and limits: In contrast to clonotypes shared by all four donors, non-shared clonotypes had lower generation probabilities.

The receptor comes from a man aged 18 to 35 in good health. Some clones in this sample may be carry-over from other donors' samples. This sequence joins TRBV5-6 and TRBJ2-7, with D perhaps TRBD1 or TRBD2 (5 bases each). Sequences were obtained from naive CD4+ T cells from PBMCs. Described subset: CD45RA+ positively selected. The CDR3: CASSLGDASYEQYF. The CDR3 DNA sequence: TGTGCCAGCAGCTTAGGGGACGCATCCTACGAGCAGTACTTC.